The present TCR beta chain was sequenced within a study of monozygotic twins with inflammatory bowel disease (dated by TCRdb to between 2018 and 2021). At the level of the whole study: The complete study included approximately 28 monozygotic twin pairs: 19 IBD-discordant Danish pairs and nine German pairs, of which four were IBD-concordant and five were IBD-discordant. Each individual had, on average, about 151 000 unique TCRalpha sequences and 181 000 unique TCRbeta sequences available for analysis. The search for disease-associated traits relied mainly on comparing, within discordant pairs, IBD patients with their genetically identical healthy co-twins.

The library was built by means of 5' RACE. Preparation of each TCR library used approximately 3.5 ug of total RNA. For each sample, cDNA synthesis with SMARTScribe reverse transcriptase was split into eight separate reactions. During cDNA synthesis, unique molecular identifiers containing a 6-nucleotide sample barcode were introduced by template switching. Two nested PCRs of about 15 and 9 cycles amplified the TCRalpha and TCRbeta cDNA, and bead purification followed each PCR. Before amplification, cDNA was treated with uracil DNA-glycosylase and purified using the QIAquick PCR purification kit. The second PCR added Illumina TruSeq-compatible adapters along with sample-specific barcodes. TapeStation and Qubit were used to check library quality and concentration, and 5 ng of each library went into the pool. Sequencing of the pooled libraries was done on an Illumina HiSeq2500 single-index Rapid Run using custom sequencing primers and 2 x 100 bp reads. In the source study's methods: MiGEC version 1.2.6 was used for UMI-based consensus assembly, which corrected PCR and sequencing errors. MiXCR version 2.1.1 was used for V(D)J alignment, clonotype assembly and CDR3 extraction. Gene usage, clonotype sharing and MAIT/NKT TCR abundance were normalised by analysing the top 1000, 10 000 and 20 000 clonotypes per sample. Diversity was computed as the inverse Simpson index with the vegan R package after downsampling to 27 000 UMIs. Paired Mann-Whitney U tests were applied to discordant twin pairs, with Benjamini-Hochberg correction for multiple testing. Reads reprocessed by TCRdb are summarized as one entry per CDR3 protein sequence, and DNA is absent. The V and J calls were not made by the authors but by TCRdb's processing. The sample table on file contains 150,000 to 200,000 distinct CDR3 sequences. The biggest ten clones account for approximately 7% of the sample.

Here is what the overall study found, with its caveats: Compared with healthy twins, IBD patients had fewer clonotypes in common with other individuals, a difference most pronounced in patients showing signs of disease activity. Because patients received different immunosuppressive treatments, the repertoires may have picked up extra background noise and variability between individuals. The results gave no support for a single strong signal or clonotype linked to IBD. Repertoire similarity did not differ between concordant and discordant twins, which could be due to limited statistical power. Different T cell subtypes could not be distinguished in the analysis. TCRbeta repertoire diversity, by inverse Simpson index, was decreased in IBD patients compared with their healthy co-twins.

A word on this clonotype: Its antigen has not been determined.

Via the germline V gene (reference sequence), CDR1 is LGHDT and CDR2 YNNKEL. Its CDR3 holds 17 amino acids, cysteine through phenylalanine. The protein alone is recorded here. From each donor, an approximately 2.3 ml peripheral blood sample was drawn into PAXgene tubes and stored at -80 degrees C. Without T cell sorting, total RNA was isolated from whole blood using the PAXgene blood miRNA kit on an automated QIAcube. Deep TCRalpha and TCRbeta repertoire profiling with unique molecular barcoding was performed on peripheral blood of monozygotic twin pairs concordant or discordant for inflammatory bowel disease. Smoking habits were recorded for all twin pairs, and each individual was classified as a current, former or never smoker.

The sequence joins TRBV3-1 to TRBJ2-2; the TCRdb call, TRBD2, lacks DNA for checking. The clonotype was recovered from a human donor with ulcerative colitis or Crohn's disease, or a healthy co-twin of an affected twin (not recorded which). The specimen was blood. CDR3 loop: CASSQDPGGPGTGELFF.